The entry below describes one T cell receptor (beta chain). The data derive from a study of blood T cells in healthy people across ages. The CDR3 spans 15 residues. CDR1 MNHEY and CDR2 SVGAGI come from the germline V gene. V was clipped by 5 bases and J by 3 bases, with 14 bases between them. The authors ran a second PCR of roughly 7 to 11 cycles using a sample-barcoded 5' primer and a J-beta primer mix. Using its own MiXCR run on the 5' RACE reads, TCRdb lists one record per CDR3 protein. This sample has hundreds of thousands of distinct CDR3 sequences, with around 24% found just once. This same sample was also part of a study on T cells of mothers and their children.

The chain links TRBV6-5 to TRBJ1-3, with D perhaps TRBD1 (5 bases). Sequenced: blood. The receptor was isolated from a boy aged 5-17 years in good health. This CDR3 reads CASSPRAGVGNTIYF. As DNA, the CDR3 is TGTGCCAGCAGTCCACGCGCGGGGGTTGGAAACACCATATATTTT.